The 25 T cell receptor beta chains below all came from one sample that was sequenced in a study of neurological immune-mediated disorders. Each CDR3 protein gets one entry after TCRdb re-called the 5' RACE reads with MiXCR. Here the sample spans 60,000 to 90,000 distinct CDR3 sequences, roughly 10% being singletons. Time point given: longitudinal time-point 1 (baseline). The sequenced sample was PBMCs. The receptors come from a man aged 25-40 years in good health.

This clonotype was picked up many times. The CDR3 DNA is TGCGCCAGCAGCTCCCTGATCAGGGGAAACGCCGGGGAGCTGTTTTTT. As protein: CASSSLIRGNAGELFF. This chain links TRBV5-1 with TRBJ2-2, with D tentatively TRBD1 (6 bases). The CDR3 is 16 amino acids. Between the trimmed V and J ends, which lost 3 bases and 6 bases, there was a span of 18 bases. The germline V gene has CDR1 SGHRS and CDR2 YFSETQ. Filled out from reference TRBV5-1 and TRBJ2-2, the complete variable domain reads KAGVTQTPRYLIKTRGQQVTLSCSPISGHRSVSWYQQTPGQGLQFLFEYFSETQRNKGNFPGRFSGRQFSNSRSEMNVSTLELGDSALYLCASSSLIRGNAGELFFGEGSRLTVL.

This clonotype has just a few counts. Being one base from a much bigger clone, this may be a read error. The chain combines TRBV7-8 with TRBJ2-1; 9 nucleotides align to TRBD2. The V gene end was trimmed by 2 bases and the J gene end by 8 bases; junction bases not matched to a gene: 10. The CDR3 totals 16 residues. Germline V gene data show CDR1 as SGHVS and CDR2 as FQNEAQ. The CDR3 protein is CASSLPTAGGRDEQFF. CDR3 DNA sequence: TGTGCCAGCAGCTTACCTACCGCGGGCGGGAGGGATGAGCAGTTCTTC.

This clonotype was seen at least ten times. This chain links TRBV7-2 with TRBJ1-1, with D unresolved. The CDR3 runs to 12 residues. Germline CDR1 reads SGHTA; CDR2 reads FQGNSA. V was pared by 5 bases and J by 7 bases, with 11 bases between. DNA for the CDR3: TGTGCCAGCAGCCCCGTCTCCGTTGAAGCTTTCTTT. Translation gives CASSPVSVEAFF.

At least ten counts were recorded for this clonotype. CDR3 nucleotide sequence: TGCAGTGCAGAAGTAAGGACGGCGGATGGCTACACCTTC. Its protein product is CSAEVRTADGYTF. The chain joins TRBV20-1 to TRBJ1-2; D remains ambiguous. Germline CDR1 and CDR2: DFQATT and SNEGSKA (reference sequence). Trimming shortened V by 6 bases and J by 6 bases, and 17 bases separated the two germline ends. The CDR3 has 13 amino acids.

The V gene is TRBV30, the J gene TRBJ2-7, with D tentatively TRBD2 (6 bases). CDR3 size: 12 residues. V was shortened by 0 bases and J by 10 bases, with 13 bases between the two germline ends. Germline CDR1 and CDR2: GTSNPN and SVGIG (reference sequence). CDR3 amino acids: CAWSVRPGVQYF. CDR3 DNA sequence: TGTGCCTGGAGTGTACGCCCGGGGGTCCAGTACTTC.

This clonotype occurred many times. The V call is TRBV7-3, the J call TRBJ2-1; D ambiguous. The V gene lost 1 base and the J gene lost 0 bases, with 13 bases spanning the gap. The CDR3 loop spans 17 amino acids. Germline CDR1 reads SGHTA; CDR2 reads FQGTGA. The CDR3 DNA is TGTGCCAGCAGCTTAAGGGTTGGCGTGAGCTCCTACAATGAGCAGTTCTTC. Protein: CASSLRVGVSSYNEQFF.

This clonotype was seen a handful of times. The genes are TRBV7-8 and TRBJ2-7; TRBD1 matches 10 bases. The V gene's germline CDR1 is SGHVS and CDR2 FQNEAQ. The junction had 6 bases not matched to a gene; V was cut back by 6 bases and J by 4 bases. The CDR3 runs to 14 residues. The CDR3 here is CASRAGQGDYEQYF. The CDR3 DNA follows: TGTGCCAGCAGAGCTGGACAGGGGGATTACGAGCAGTACTTC.

At least ten counts were recorded for this clonotype. This sequence joins TRBV13 and TRBJ2-7, with 8 positions matching TRBD1. This CDR3 spans 14 amino acids. Germline V gene data show CDR1 as PRHDT and CDR2 as FYEKMQ (reference sequence). V was pared by 4 bases and J by 5 bases, with 7 bases of the junction left unmatched. The CDR3 region has the DNA TGTGCCAGCAGCTACTCAGGGGGCGTCCACGAGCAGTACTTC. Amino acid sequence: CASSYSGGVHEQYF. The full variable domain, in which reference TRBV13 and TRBJ2-7 provide the parts outside the CDR3, is AAGVIQSPRHLIKEKRETATLKCYPIPRHDTVYWYQQGPGQDPQFLISFYEKMQSDKGSIPDRFSAQQFSDYHSELNMSSLELGDSALYFCASSYSGGVHEQYFGPGTRLTVT.

This clonotype occurred many times. The chain combines TRBV7-8 with TRBJ1-1, with D possibly being TRBD1 (6 bases). The germline gives CDR1 SGHVS, CDR2 FQNEAQ. The CDR3 has 14 residues. The V end lost 0 bases, the J end lost 5 bases, and 10 bases lay between the germline ends. For the CDR3, the DNA is TGTGCCAGCAGCTTAGCGAGTCAGGGGACTGAAGCTTTCTTT. It translates to CASSLASQGTEAFF.

This clonotype was detected many times. The V gene is TRBV5-5, the J gene TRBJ1-3, with 7 bases that match TRBD1. J gave up 2 bases and V 3 bases, and 11 bases lay outside the gene matches. CDR1 and CDR2 (germline): SGHKS, YYEKEE (reference sequence). The CDR3 runs to 17 residues. The CDR3 DNA follows: TGTGCCAGCAGCTCCACGACAGGGATGGCGGCTGGAAACACCATATATTTT. Its translation: CASSSTTGMAAGNTIYF.

The sample holds many counts of this clonotype. J is TRBJ1-1 and V is TRBV6-1; 7 bases line up with TRBD1. The V and J ends lost 6 bases and 0 bases, in that order; junction bases with no gene match: 7. CDR1 is MNHNS and CDR2 is SASEGT in the germline V gene. This CDR3 region has 15 residues. CDR3 nucleotides: TGTGCCAGCAGCAGACAGGGCCCTATGAACACTGAAGCTTTCTTT. It translates to CASSRQGPMNTEAFF.

The table lists this clonotype with many counts. This chain connects TRBV7-8 to TRBJ2-4, with TRBD2 matching 8 bases. This CDR3 has 14 residues. V shed 2 bases, J shed 11 bases, and the junction held 8 bases outside the gene matches. Germline lookup yields CDR1 SGHVS and CDR2 FQNEAQ. Here the CDR3 DNA reads TGTGCCAGCAGCTTAATCCTCGCGGGAGGCCTTCAGTACTTC. Protein product: CASSLILAGGLQYF.

This clonotype showed up many times. V usage is TRBV6-1 and J usage is TRBJ2-7; D is uncertain. The CDR3 loop spans 11 amino acids. Germline lookup yields CDR1 MNHNS and CDR2 SASEGT. Trimming removed 3 bases at V and 3 bases at J, with 3 bases between. CDR3 region: CASSDNYEQYF. The CDR3 nucleotides read TGTGCCAGCAGTGACAACTACGAGCAGTACTTC.

This clonotype was found many times. CDR3 bases: TGTGCCAGCAGTTACCTGGGGGCGATCACCGGGGAGCTGTTTTTT. Protein sequence: CASSYLGAITGELFF. The V call is TRBV6-5, the J call TRBJ2-2, with D possibly matching TRBD1 (6 bases). CDR3 length: 15 residues. Germline V gene lookup returns CDR1 MNHEY and CDR2 SVGAGI. The V gene lost 2 bases and the J gene lost 4 bases, with 11 bases spanning the gap.

This clonotype was picked up many times. CDR3 in DNA: TGTGCCAGCAGTCCCGGGACTACATACGGGGAGCTGTTTTTT. It specifies CASSPGTTYGELFF. The chain recombines TRBV12-3 or TRBV12-4 with TRBJ2-2, with 7 bases lining up with TRBD2. The CDR3 is made up of 14 amino acids. V trimming: 5 bases; J trimming: 7 bases; junction bases outside the gene matches: 7.

This clonotype has a count of ten or more. Here the CDR3 reads CASSFSETQYF. The DNA of the CDR3 is TGTGCCAGCAGTTTTTCCGAGACCCAGTACTTC. This chain links TRBV12-3 or TRBV12-4 with TRBJ2-5; no clear D gene. The CDR3 totals 11 residues. V shed 3 bases and J shed 5 bases, with 4 bases lying between them.

The chain has TRBV30 and TRBJ2-7; possibly TRBD1 or TRBD2 for D (5 bases each). V lost 7 bases, J lost 6 bases, and 19 bases lay in between. There are 13 residues in the CDR3. In germline, CDR1 is GTSNPN, CDR2 SVGIG (reference sequence). CDR3 region: CASRGGSFREQYF. The CDR3, as DNA: TGTGCCTCCCGGGGCGGAAGTTTTCGCGAGCAGTACTTC.

At least ten counts were recorded for this clonotype. The chain is built from TRBV20-1 and TRBJ2-7; 7 nucleotides line up with TRBD2. The CDR3 runs to 18 residues. J gave up 5 bases and V 1 base, and 20 bases lay outside the gene matches. Germline V gives CDR1 DFQATT, CDR2 SNEGSKA (reference sequence). The CDR3 bases are TGCAGTGCTAGAGTACGAGGGATGGGGGAGGGTCCGACTAACGAGCAGTACTTC. This codes for CSARVRGMGEGPTNEQYF.

V and J are TRBV19 and TRBJ2-1; a weak D match, TRBD1 (5 bases). CDR1 LNHDA and CDR2 SQIVND come from the germline V gene (reference sequence). V lost 6 bases and J 5 bases, leaving 14 bases between the germline ends. This CDR3 region has 14 residues. CDR3 sequence: CASRALGQHNEQFF. The CDR3 DNA is TGTGCCAGTAGGGCCCTGGGGCAGCACAATGAGCAGTTCTTC.

As regards this clonotype: A much larger clone differs from this one at a single base, so this may be a read error. The chain employs TRBV13 and TRBJ1-1; perhaps TRBD1 as D (6 bases). The CDR3 has 15 residues. CDR1 and CDR2 (germline): PRHDT, FYEKMQ (reference sequence). CDR3 amino acids: CASSLLRGSNTDAFF. The CDR3 DNA reads as TGTGCCAGCAGCCTACTAAGGGGGTCCAACACTGATGCTTTCTTT. The full variable domain, rest sourced from reference TRBV13 and TRBJ1-1, is AAGVIQSPRHLIKEKRETATLKCYPIPRHDTVYWYQQGPGQDPQFLISFYEKMQSDKGSIPDRFSAQQFSDYHSELNMSSLELGDSALYFCASSLLRGSNTDAFFGQGTRLTVV.

The rearrangement joins TRBV29-1 to TRBJ2-4, with D perhaps matching TRBD1 or TRBD2 (5 bases each). This CDR3 contains 14 residues. Trimming shortened V by 3 bases and J by 6 bases, and 15 bases separated the two germline ends. Germline CDR1 is SQVTM and CDR2 is ANQGSEA. DNA of the CDR3: TGCAGCGTTGATGGGGATGGGACCCTAAACATTCAGTACTTC. Residues: CSVDGDGTLNIQYF.

This clonotype was seen a handful of times. The chain is built from TRBV18 and TRBJ2-7, with D perhaps matching TRBD1 (5 bases). Trimming cost V 8 bases and J 0 bases, with 14 bases left between them. Germline V gene sequence: CDR1 KGHSH, CDR2 LQKENI. This CDR3 is built from 14 residues. CDR3 sequence (DNA): TGTGCCAGCAGACCCACAGGCAGCTCCTACGAGCAGTACTTC. Translating it yields CASRPTGSSYEQYF. The variable domain in full, completed from reference TRBV18 and TRBJ2-7, reads NAGVMQNPRHLVRRRGQEARLRCSPMKGHSHVYWYRQLPEEGLKFMVYLQKENIIDESGMPKERFSAEFPKEGPSILRIQQVVRGDSAAYFCASRPTGSSYEQYFGPGTRLTVT.

This clonotype was detected a few times. CDR3 sequence: CASSPPGYEQYF. CDR3 DNA: TGTGCCAGCTCACCACCGGGCTACGAGCAGTACTTC. The rearrangement links TRBV18 to TRBJ2-7, with unresolved D. The V gene lost 0 bases and the J gene lost 3 bases, with 3 bases spanning the gap. The CDR3 spans 12 residues. CDR1 is KGHSH, CDR2 LQKENI, per germline.

A word on this clonotype: This may stem from a read error, because a much larger clone lies one nucleotide away. This chain uses TRBV7-2 with TRBJ2-7; no definite D call. From germline, CDR1 is SGHTA and CDR2 FQGNSA. Trimming removed 5 bases from V and 6 bases from J, with 11 bases in between. The CDR3 totals 12 residues. The CDR3 DNA is TGTGCCAGCAGCCCATTCCGCGGCGAGCAGTACTTC. Translated: CASSPFRGEQYF.

Ten or more counts support this clonotype. The chain employs TRBV20-1 and TRBJ2-7; D perhaps matches TRBD2 (5 bases). Trimming removed 3 bases from V and 0 bases from J, with 12 bases in between. From germline, CDR1 is DFQATT and CDR2 SNEGSKA (reference sequence). The CDR3 loop spans 14 amino acids. The CDR3 DNA follows: TGCAGTGCTAGGGGCGGGTCGCCCTCCTACGAGCAGTACTTC. Translating it yields CSARGGSPSYEQYF.